These 32 T cell receptor beta chains were sequenced from one sample in a study of vaccination effects on CD4 cells after COVID-19. ViraFEST assay sequencing came after antigen-specific CD4+ T cells were expanded with viral peptide pools. The culture ran for 10 days, and then CD4+ T cells were isolated. No antigen has been assigned to these receptors. TCRdb's copy holds only in-frame clones and misses some; the assay was immunoSEQ multiplex PCR. The sample carries approximately 82,000 clones, roughly 80% recorded once. The material sequenced was CD4+ T cells from PBMCs cultured with HCoV-229E spike peptides, taken before COVID-19 vaccination. The receptors were gathered from a human donor who received a COVID-19 vaccine.

The chain recombines TRBV10-1 with TRBJ2-3, with D unclear. The CDR3 is 13 amino acids. CDR1 WNHNN and CDR2 SYGVQD come from the germline V gene (reference sequence). Trimming pared 8 bases from V and 4 bases from J, leaving 13 bases between. In DNA, the CDR3 is TGCGCCAGCCAACCGATGTACTCAGATACGCAGTATTTT. Residues: CASQPMYSDTQYF.

The rearrangement uses TRBV6-5 and TRBJ2-7, with D hard to call. The CDR3 runs 14 residues. V lost 7 bases to trimming and J lost 1 base, with 14 bases between them. CDR1 is MNHEY, CDR2 SVGAGI, per germline. CDR3 DNA sequence: TGTGCCAGCAACCCAAGACTTGGGTCCTACGAGCAGTACGTC. Translated: CASNPRLGSYEQYV.

The chain combines TRBV6-5 with TRBJ2-6; no clear D gene. The CDR3 is 13 amino acids. V was clipped by 4 bases and J by 4 bases, with 5 bases between them. Germline V gene lookup returns CDR1 MNHEY and CDR2 SVGAGI. This chain's CDR3 is CASSSPGANVLTF. The CDR3 DNA is TGTGCCAGCAGTTCTCCAGGGGCCAACGTCCTGACTTTC.

This chain uses TRBV5-1 with TRBJ1-1; D gene unclear. Germline assignment: CDR1 SGHRS and CDR2 YFSETQ. Between the trimmed V and J ends, which lost 2 bases and 0 bases, there was a span of 5 bases. The CDR3 has 13 amino acids. CDR3 coding DNA: TGCGCCAGCAGCTTTGTCGTGAACACTGAAGCTTTCTTT. It specifies CASSFVVNTEAFF.

This sequence joins TRBV6-2 or TRBV6-3 and TRBJ2-1; a weak D match, TRBD1 (6 bases). Trimming removed 2 bases from V and 6 bases from J, with 20 bases in between. This CDR3 is 17 amino acids long. Germline lookup yields CDR1 MNHEY and CDR2 SVGEGT. DNA of the CDR3: TGTGCCAGCAGTTACGGGCTGGGGGCGCGAATGGGCAATGAGCAGTTCTTC. This codes for CASSYGLGARMGNEQFF.

This clone showed up just a few times. This chain links TRBV5-4 with TRBJ2-2; 7 nucleotides agree with TRBD1. The trim removed 0 bases at V and 4 bases at J, leaving 3 bases unmatched. Germline-derived CDR1 and CDR2 are SGHNT and YYREEE (reference sequence). This CDR3 has 15 residues. For the CDR3, the DNA is TGTGCCAGCAGCTTGGTGGACAGGACCACCGGGGAGCTGTTTTTT. This gives the protein CASSLVDRTTGELFF.

J is TRBJ2-3 and V is TRBV24-1; TRBD1 might be the D (6 bases). The CDR3 sequence is 17 residues long. Trimming took off 3 bases at V and 2 bases at J, with 17 bases between the two ends. Germline V lookup: CDR1 KGHDR, CDR2 SFDVKD. This CDR3 is CATSDILGTPFTDTQYF. The CDR3 nucleotides are TGTGCCACCAGTGATATACTCGGGACACCATTCACAGATACGCAGTATTTT.

This clone occurred a few times. The rearrangement uses TRBV13 and TRBJ1-2; D gene ambiguous. The germline V and J ends were trimmed by 5 bases and 4 bases, with 20 bases remaining between them. CDR3 length: 16 amino acids. The germline gives CDR1 PRHDT, CDR2 FYEKMQ (reference sequence). The CDR3 region is CASSRRSGLDFYGYTF. CDR3 coding DNA: TGTGCCAGCAGCCGCCGCTCGGGGTTGGATTTCTATGGCTACACCTTC.

The chain recombines TRBV5-1 with TRBJ2-5, with D possibly TRBD2 on 5 matching bases. CDR3 length equals 12 residues. The ends were cut back, 2 bases at V and 4 bases at J, with 6 bases in the middle. Germline V gene lookup returns CDR1 SGHRS and CDR2 YFSETQ. The CDR3 is CASSFGGETQYF. In nucleotides, the CDR3 is TGCGCCAGCAGCTTTGGAGGAGAGACCCAGTACTTC.

The chain has TRBV7-2 and TRBJ1-1, with TRBD1 identical over 7 bases. Germline assignment: CDR1 SGHTA and CDR2 FQGNSA. Trimming cost V 8 bases and J 4 bases; bases outside gene matches: 10. This CDR3 is built from 14 residues. The CDR3 sequence is CASLDRRGPTEAFF. In nucleotides, the CDR3 is TGTGCCAGCTTGGACAGGAGGGGACCCACTGAAGCTTTCTTT.

The chain uses TRBV7-2 and TRBJ2-1, with TRBD1 matching 9 bases. CDR3 length equals 14 residues. In germline, CDR1 is SGHTA, CDR2 FQGNSA. V dropped 4 bases and J dropped 8; count of bases not matched to a gene: 6. CDR3 sequence reads: CASSSRTGVDEQFF. DNA for the CDR3: TGTGCCAGCAGCTCCCGGACAGGGGTGGATGAGCAGTTCTTC.

The chain has TRBV2 and TRBJ1-1, with D possibly being TRBD1 (5 bases). V was clipped by 11 bases and J by 8 bases, with 12 bases between them. The CDR3 spans 10 residues. In germline, CDR1 is SNHLY, CDR2 FYNNEI. CDR3 sequence (DNA): TGTGCCGGGGGGAGGGGCGAAGCTTTCTTT. Its translation: CAGGRGEAFF.

The rearrangement joins TRBV12-5 to TRBJ1-5; TRBD1 agrees at 7 bases. After removal of 1 base from V and 3 bases from J, the junction contained 6 bases not matched to a gene. The CDR3 contains 16 residues. Germline CDR1 reads LGHNT; CDR2 reads FRNRAP. The CDR3 protein is CASGLGDRGFNQPQHF. In DNA form, the CDR3 reads TGTGCTAGTGGTTTGGGGGACAGAGGGTTCAATCAGCCCCAGCATTTT.

The DNA of the CDR3 is TGTGCCAGCAGTGAAGCGGGAGGAGTCGGGTATGGCTACACCTTC. Its protein is CASSEAGGVGYGYTF. This sequence joins TRBV6-1 and TRBJ1-2; D remains ambiguous. Germline values: CDR1 MNHNS, CDR2 SASEGT. The CDR3 runs to 15 residues. Trimming took off 0 bases at V and 5 bases at J, with 13 bases between the two ends.

CDR3: CASRQKTDTQYF. CDR3 nucleotide sequence: TGTGCCAGTAGACAAAAAACAGATACGCAGTATTTT. The V call is TRBV19, the J call TRBJ2-3; D unresolved. V lost 6 bases and J lost 3, with 7 bases in between. The CDR3 spans 12 residues. CDR1 is LNHDA and CDR2 is SQIVND in the germline V gene (reference sequence).

V usage is TRBV24-1 and J usage is TRBJ1-5; the match to TRBD1 covers 10 bases. This CDR3 has 15 amino acids. Germline lookup yields CDR1 KGHDR and CDR2 SFDVKD. The J segment lost 7 bases and the V segment lost 4 bases, leaving 6 bases of the junction unmatched. CDR3 nucleotides: TGTGCCACCAGTGACCGGACAGGGGGAAACCAGCCCCAGCATTTT. Translated, it gives CATSDRTGGNQPQHF.

The chain recombines TRBV18 with TRBJ1-5; 7 bases agree with TRBD1. Germline CDR1 reads KGHSH; CDR2 reads LQKENI. The junction had 13 bases not matched to a gene; V was cut back by 3 bases and J by 2 bases. This CDR3 spans 18 amino acids. The CDR3 DNA follows: TGTGCCAGCTCACCGGGGGGGACAGCCGGGGTGGGCAATCAGCCCCAGCATTTT. This translates into CASSPGGTAGVGNQPQHF. The complete variable domain, with remaining parts taken from reference TRBV18 and TRBJ1-5, reads NAGVMQNPRHLVRRRGQEARLRCSPMKGHSHVYWYRQLPEEGLKFMVYLQKENIIDESGMPKERFSAEFPKEGPSILRIQQVVRGDSAAYFCASSPGGTAGVGNQPQHFGDGTRLSIL.

V and J are TRBV19 and TRBJ1-4; weak D call: TRBD1 (6 bases). V was cut by 5 bases and J by 4 bases, with 11 bases left in between. The CDR3 covers 14 residues. Germline CDR1 LNHDA, CDR2 SQIVND (reference sequence). In nucleotides, the CDR3 is TGTGCCAGTAGTTTAGGGGGGATTAATGAAAAACTGTTTTTT. Its protein is CASSLGGINEKLFF.

V gene TRBV19 combines with J gene TRBJ2-5; 8 bases line up with TRBD1. The germline V gene encodes CDR1 LNHDA and CDR2 SQIVND (reference sequence). Germline trimming cut 4 bases from V and 5 bases from J; bases unmatched to any gene: 6. The CDR3 has 14 amino acids. DNA for the CDR3: TGTGCCAGTAGTACGTCAGGGGGCAGGGAGACCCAGTACTTC. It translates to CASSTSGGRETQYF.

This rearrangement joins TRBV11-2 to TRBJ1-1, with D possibly TRBD1 on 5 matching bases. Trimming stripped 4 bases from V and 0 bases from J, with 6 bases between. The CDR3 runs 13 residues. Per the germline V gene, CDR1 is SGHAT and CDR2 is FQNNGV. CDR3 nucleotide sequence: TGTGCCAGCAGCTCGGACATGAACACTGAAGCTTTCTTT. It yields the protein CASSSDMNTEAFF.

This clone was recorded once. The rearrangement uses TRBV6-2 or TRBV6-3 and TRBJ2-7; D is unclear. Germline V gene lookup returns CDR1 MNHEY and CDR2 SVGEGT. This CDR3 contains 12 residues. V was cut by 4 bases and J by 6 bases, with 10 bases left in between. The CDR3 nucleotides are TGTGCCAGCAGTTCACCTAGACTCGAGCAGTACGTC. This sequence encodes CASSSPRLEQYV.

The rearrangement links TRBV19 to TRBJ2-3; 7 nucleotides agree with TRBD2. This CDR3 has 16 amino acids. V was pared by 4 bases and J by 4 bases, with 11 bases of the junction left unmatched. CDR1 is LNHDA and CDR2 is SQIVND in the germline V gene (reference sequence). This CDR3 is CASSRGGAQAPDTQYF. In nucleotides, the CDR3 is TGTGCCAGTAGTAGGGGAGGGGCCCAGGCCCCAGATACGCAGTATTTT.

V and J are TRBV12-3 or TRBV12-4 and TRBJ2-5; D ambiguous. CDR3 length equals 12 residues. The V end was cut by 2 bases, the J end by 4 bases, with 5 bases between. The CDR3 sequence: CASSLIRETQYF. DNA for the CDR3: TGTGCCAGCAGTTTAATCCGAGAGACCCAGTACTTC.

The V call is TRBV5-1, the J call TRBJ2-2, with 8 bases fitting TRBD2. Germline loops: CDR1 SGHRS, CDR2 YFSETQ. J gave up 5 bases and V 0 bases, and 6 bases lay outside the gene matches. The CDR3 consists of 16 residues. The CDR3 loop is CASSLVAVAGTGELFF. The CDR3 DNA reads as TGCGCCAGCAGCTTGGTGGCGGTAGCGGGGACCGGGGAGCTGTTTTTT.

V and J are TRBV28 and TRBJ1-5, with 7 bases identical to TRBD1. CDR1 is MDHEN and CDR2 is SYDVKM in the germline V gene. The V segment lost 10 bases and the J segment 0 bases; nucleotides outside the gene matches: 15. This CDR3 has 17 amino acids. The DNA for the CDR3 is TGTGCCACCGAACGACAGGGTTGGGGTTATAGCAATCAGCCCCAGCATTTT. Translation: CATERQGWGYSNQPQHF.

The chain has TRBV20-1 and TRBJ2-2; 13 bases align to TRBD2. Per germline, CDR1 DFQATT and CDR2 SNEGSKA (reference sequence). This CDR3 is 18 amino acids long. V was pared by 3 bases and J by 7 bases, with 14 bases of the junction left unmatched. The CDR3 nucleotides are TGCAGTGCTAGTTCCCCAGCCTCGACTAGCGGGGGGAGCGGGGAGCTGTTTTTT. This gives the protein CSASSPASTSGGSGELFF.

The chain employs TRBV24-1 and TRBJ1-5; D gene unclear. The CDR3 has 14 residues. Germline CDR1 is KGHDR and CDR2 is SFDVKD. V lost 3 bases and J lost 2, with 7 bases in between. CDR3 bases: TGTGCCACCAGTGATCCCCGGGGCAATCAGCCCCAGCATTTT. Translating gives CATSDPRGNQPQHF.

The rearrangement uses TRBV10-2 and TRBJ2-7; D is unclear. V lost 6 bases and J lost 2, with 14 bases in between. The CDR3 is 14 residues long. Germline assignment: CDR1 WSHSY and CDR2 SAAADI. Here the CDR3 DNA reads TGCGCCAGCAGCCTCGGTCTCCCGGCCTACGAGCAGTACGTC. It translates to CASSLGLPAYEQYV.

V and J are TRBV19 and TRBJ1-2; 8 bases align to TRBD1. The CDR3 is 16 residues long. V was pared by 6 bases and J by 1 base, with 10 bases of the junction left unmatched. The germline CDR1 and CDR2 sequences are LNHDA and SQIVND (reference sequence). CDR3 coding DNA: TGTGCCAGTAGAGGACAGGGTAGGGCGGATAACTATGGCTACACCTTC. It translates to CASRGQGRADNYGYTF.

The chain is built from TRBV5-5 and TRBJ1-3, with D unclear. This CDR3 has 15 residues. Trimming took off 0 bases at V and 2 bases at J, with 9 bases between the two ends. CDR1 SGHKS and CDR2 YYEKEE come from the germline V gene (reference sequence). CDR3 protein: CASSLAGNPGNTIYF. CDR3 nucleotides: TGTGCCAGCAGCTTGGCCGGGAACCCTGGAAACACCATATATTTT.

This sequence joins TRBV7-9 and TRBJ1-3, with no clear D. Trimming shortened V by 3 bases and J by 1 base, and 4 bases separated the two germline ends. Germline V lookup: CDR1 SEHNR, CDR2 FQNEAQ (reference sequence). The CDR3 sequence is 13 residues long. CDR3 region: CASSFYSGNTIYF. The CDR3 DNA is TGTGCCAGCAGCTTTTATTCTGGAAACACCATATATTTT.

V and J are TRBV7-9 and TRBJ1-5; a possible D gene is TRBD1 (6 bases). Germline V CDR1 and CDR2: SEHNR, FQNEAQ (reference sequence). The CDR3 consists of 18 residues. V was pared by 4 bases and J by 1 base, with 20 bases between. The DNA for the CDR3 is TGTGCCAGCAGCTCAGGACTTTACAGGGACCTGAGCAATCAGCCCCAGCATTTT. It encodes CASSSGLYRDLSNQPQHF.